The entry below gives a single TCR beta chain sequence along with its context. Its antigen is still unknown. Amplification started from genomic DNA. Multiplex PCR with 30 forward and 13 reverse primers amplified the TCR beta CDR3. Using its own MiXCR run on the multiplex PCR reads, TCRdb lists one record per CDR3 protein. The profile shows more than 250,000 distinct CDR3 sequences, roughly 44% of them singletons. Trimming cost V 5 bases and J 4 bases, with 12 bases left between them. The CDR3 is 14 residues long. CDR1 is LNHDA, CDR2 SQIVND, per germline (reference sequence). This entry comes from a study of type 1 and type 2 diabetes patients. For the study at large: Across the study, 18,976,912 paired-end reads were produced. Study-wide findings and caveats: Age and gender were not matched between study groups, possibly biasing interpretation. Type 1 diabetes repertoires were significantly less diverse than type 2 diabetes ones.

Other autoimmune diseases and infections within the past four weeks excluded donors. The chain is built from TRBV19 and TRBJ2-1, with TRBD1 as a possible D gene (5 bases). Input material: peripheral blood mononuclear cells (PBMCs). This clonotype was sampled from a man younger than 30 with type 2 diabetes. The CDR3 sequence is CASSPQGIYNEQFF. The CDR3 DNA reads as TGTGCCAGTAGTCCCCAGGGAATTTACAATGAGCAGTTCTTC.